These 27 T cell receptor beta chains originate from one sample sequenced in a study of blood T cell repertoires in COVID-19. Some clones are missing from TCRdb's copy, which holds only in-frame ones; the method was immunoSEQ multiplex PCR. The repertoire holds 200,000 to 250,000 clones, with approximately 84% as singletons. Specimen: peripheral blood. These receptors were collected from a man aged 45 to 65 with acute or convalescent COVID-19.

This chain links TRBV27 with TRBJ2-3; TRBD1 matches 9 bases. Germline V gene lookup returns CDR1 MNHEY and CDR2 SMNVEV (reference sequence). This CDR3 has 15 residues. Trimming at V came to 8 bases and at J to 1 base, leaving 7 bases not matched to a gene. The CDR3 is CASRSWTGGTDTQYF. As DNA, the CDR3 is TGTGCCAGCCGATCCTGGACAGGGGGCACAGATACGCAGTATTTT.

The V call is TRBV7-9, the J call TRBJ2-3; 10 bases agree with TRBD2. Germline lookup yields CDR1 SEHNR and CDR2 FQNEAQ (reference sequence). The V gene end was trimmed by 5 bases and the J gene end by 4 bases; junction bases not matched to a gene: 3. This CDR3 spans 14 amino acids. CDR3 nucleotides: TGTGCCAGCAGCCAGAGCGGGGGGGCAGATACGCAGTATTTT. Residues: CASSQSGGADTQYF.

The chain carries TRBV11-2 and TRBJ2-7, with D possibly TRBD1 on 6 matching bases. Germline CDR1 is SGHAT and CDR2 is FQNNGV. There are 13 residues in the CDR3. V lost 6 bases to trimming and J lost 3 bases, with 12 bases between them. DNA for the CDR3: TGTGCCAGCAGTTTCTCAGGGGTCTACGAGCAGTACTTC. Translated: CASSFSGVYEQYF.

The V call is TRBV2, the J call TRBJ2-1; no clear D gene. V gave up 5 bases and J gave up 7 bases, with 6 bases separating them. The CDR3 has 11 residues. In germline, CDR1 is SNHLY, CDR2 FYNNEI. The CDR3 sequence: CASSIVNEQFF. The CDR3 nucleotides are TGTGCCAGCAGTATTGTAAATGAGCAGTTCTTC.

The rearrangement joins TRBV7-2 to TRBJ1-3, with D tentatively TRBD1 (6 bases). Germline V lookup: CDR1 SGHTA, CDR2 FQGNSA. The CDR3 has 15 amino acids. Trimming took off 2 bases at V and 0 bases at J, with 8 bases between the two ends. The CDR3 bases are TGTGCCAGCAGCTTACTGGACAGCTCTGGAAACACCATATATTTT. The encoded protein is CASSLLDSSGNTIYF.

There are a few counts of this clone. This sequence joins TRBV5-1 and TRBJ1-5; 7 bases fit TRBD1. In germline, CDR1 is SGHRS, CDR2 YFSETQ. The CDR3 has 15 residues. The J segment lost 5 bases and the V segment lost 0 bases, leaving 5 bases of the junction unmatched. CDR3 sequence reads: CASSLGDRVDQPQHF. CDR3 nucleotides: TGCGCCAGCAGCTTGGGTGACAGGGTTGATCAGCCCCAGCATTTT.

The genes are TRBV7-3 and TRBJ1-2, with D possibly being TRBD1 (5 bases). The CDR3 has 13 amino acids. V lost 2 bases and J 8 bases, leaving 12 bases between the germline ends. Germline V gene sequence: CDR1 SGHTA, CDR2 FQGTGA. CDR3 sequence reads: CASSLEGAIGYTF. As DNA, the CDR3 is TGTGCCAGCAGCTTAGAAGGGGCTATCGGCTACACCTTC.

The chain has TRBV2 and TRBJ2-2, with 9 bases lining up with TRBD1. The ends lost 6 bases at V and 0 bases at J; junction bases unmatched: 2. This CDR3 has 15 amino acids. Germline V gene data show CDR1 as SNHLY and CDR2 as FYNNEI. The CDR3 bases are TGTGCCAGCAGGCGGACAGGGGCGAACACCGGGGAGCTGTTTTTT. The encoded protein is CASRRTGANTGELFF. The full variable domain, in which reference TRBV2 and TRBJ2-2 provide the parts outside the CDR3, is EPEVTQTPSHQVTQMGQEVILRCVPISNHLYFYWYRQILGQKVEFLVSFYNNEISEKSEIFDDQFSVERPDGSNFTLKIRSTKLEDSAMYFCASRRTGANTGELFFGEGSRLTVL.

The chain joins TRBV5-6 to TRBJ1-4; 7 bases agree with TRBD1. This CDR3 spans 14 amino acids. V was clipped by 5 bases and J by 5 bases; unmatched bases: 6. Germline loops: CDR1 SGHDT, CDR2 YYEEEE. The CDR3 DNA sequence: TGTGCCAGCAGTTTCCAGGGGGTGAATGAAAAACTGTTTTTT. Protein sequence: CASSFQGVNEKLFF. Variable domain in full (rest from reference TRBV5-6 and TRBJ1-4): DAGVTQSPTHLIKTRGQQVTLRCSPKSGHDTVSWYQQALGQGPQFIFQYYEEEERQRGNFPDRFSGHQFPNYSSELNVNALLLGDSALYLCASSFQGVNEKLFFGSGTQLSVL.

The V call is TRBV10-1, the J call TRBJ2-7; D remains unclear. This CDR3 contains 13 residues. Per germline, CDR1 WNHNN and CDR2 SYGVQD (reference sequence). V gave up 3 bases and J gave up 3 bases, with 9 bases separating them. The CDR3 protein is CASSDPPGYEQYF. Here the CDR3 DNA reads TGCGCCAGCAGTGACCCGCCGGGCTACGAGCAGTACTTC.

The chain carries TRBV19 and TRBJ1-2; weak D call: TRBD1 (6 bases). This CDR3 spans 17 amino acids. The germline CDR1 and CDR2 sequences are LNHDA and SQIVND (reference sequence). Trimming left V 7 bases short and J 4 bases short, with 25 bases between. The CDR3 DNA reads TGTGCCAGTACAGTCGGGCAGGGTGGGGGCTACCGCTATGGCTACACCTTC. It specifies CASTVGQGGGYRYGYTF.

The count of this clone is one. CDR3 in DNA: TGTGCCAGCACCAGGACAGGGTCGTACGAGCAGTACTTC. This sequence encodes CASTRTGSYEQYF. The chain is built from TRBV12-3 or TRBV12-4 and TRBJ2-7, with TRBD1 identical over 8 bases. The CDR3 loop spans 13 amino acids. Losses at the gene ends were 7 bases for V and 4 bases for J; bases not matched to a gene: 6.

The V gene is TRBV6-6, the J gene TRBJ1-2; 7 positions match TRBD1. Per germline, CDR1 MNHNY and CDR2 SVGAGI (reference sequence). The ends lost 5 bases at V and 6 bases at J; junction bases unmatched: 18. This CDR3 has 17 amino acids. Here the CDR3 reads CASSQFLRQGEKDGYTF. The CDR3 bases are TGTGCCAGCAGTCAGTTCCTTAGACAGGGAGAGAAGGATGGCTACACCTTC.

This clone was seen only once. V is TRBV6-5 and J is TRBJ1-2; D perhaps matches TRBD1 (5 bases). The CDR3 covers 13 residues. Germline V gives CDR1 MNHEY, CDR2 SVGAGI. The germline V and J ends were trimmed by 2 bases and 4 bases, with 8 bases remaining between them. In DNA, the CDR3 is TGTGCCAGCAGTTACGGGGGGTTCTATGGCTACACCTTC. This codes for CASSYGGFYGYTF.

The J gene is TRBJ2-1, the V gene TRBV13; TRBD2 aligns across 7 bases. The junction had 7 bases not matched to a gene; V was cut back by 5 bases and J by 9 bases. This CDR3 has 13 residues. Per germline, CDR1 PRHDT and CDR2 FYEKMQ (reference sequence). This chain's CDR3 is CASSPGRWGEQFF. For the CDR3, the DNA is TGTGCCAGCAGCCCCGGGAGGTGGGGTGAGCAGTTCTTC.

The J gene is TRBJ1-6, the V gene TRBV19, with TRBD1 as a possible D gene (6 bases). The length of the CDR3 is 14 residues. Germline values: CDR1 LNHDA, CDR2 SQIVND (reference sequence). V shed 5 bases and J shed 7 bases, with 12 bases lying between them. The CDR3: CASSRGAGNSPLHF. The CDR3 nucleotides are TGTGCCAGTAGTCGGGGGGCCGGGAATTCACCCCTCCACTTT.

The chain uses TRBV6-5 and TRBJ1-2; possible D gene TRBD1, 5 bases. V was cut by 2 bases and J by 5 bases, with 15 bases left in between. In germline, CDR1 is MNHEY, CDR2 SVGAGI. The CDR3 consists of 15 residues. The CDR3, as DNA: TGTGCCAGCAGTTACCTAGTGGGGGGAGTATATGGCTACACCTTC. It codes for CASSYLVGGVYGYTF.

V and J are TRBV18 and TRBJ2-7; TRBD2 matches at 8 bases. CDR1 is KGHSH, CDR2 LQKENI, per germline. This CDR3 has 16 residues. After removal of 3 bases from V and 0 bases from J, the junction contained 7 bases not matched to a gene. Written as DNA, the CDR3 is TGTGCCAGCTCACCGGTAGCGGGGACGAGCTCCTACGAGCAGTACTTC. Translating gives CASSPVAGTSSYEQYF.

A note on this clone: Other nucleotide sequences from this sample produce the same CDR3. This sequence joins TRBV5-1 and TRBJ1-2; D possibly corresponds to TRBD1 (6 bases). V lost 0 bases, J lost 0 bases, and 6 bases lay in between. The germline CDR1 and CDR2 sequences are SGHRS and YFSETQ. The CDR3 has 14 amino acids. Here the CDR3 DNA reads TGCGCCAGCAGCTTGGAGGGGGCTAACTATGGCTACACCTTC. Protein sequence: CASSLEGANYGYTF.

The V gene is TRBV5-4, the J gene TRBJ1-1; tentatively, D is TRBD1 (6 bases). The CDR3 has 15 amino acids. CDR1 and CDR2 from the germline V gene are SGHNT and YYREEE (reference sequence). Trimming shortened V by 4 bases and J by 1 base, and 14 bases separated the two germline ends. The CDR3 protein is CASSPRVGGNTEAFF. As DNA, the CDR3 is TGTGCCAGCAGCCCTAGAGTAGGGGGGAACACTGAAGCTTTCTTT.

The chain combines TRBV7-2 with TRBJ1-2; D remains ambiguous. CDR1 and CDR2 from the germline V gene are SGHTA and FQGNSA. The germline V and J ends were trimmed by 4 bases and 5 bases, with 11 bases remaining between them. There are 13 residues in the CDR3. Here the CDR3 DNA reads TGTGCCAGCAGCTCCCCCGCTCTATATGGCTACACCTTC. It specifies CASSSPALYGYTF.

The chain uses TRBV11-2 and TRBJ2-7, with a possible D match to TRBD1 (5 bases). The V gene's germline CDR1 is SGHAT and CDR2 FQNNGV. Trimming stripped 5 bases from V and 4 bases from J, with 15 bases between. The CDR3 covers 14 residues. DNA for the CDR3: TGTGCCAGCAGCCCAACCAGGGTTCGTTACGAGCAGTACTTC. The encoded protein is CASSPTRVRYEQYF.

This sequence joins TRBV6-5 and TRBJ2-3, with 11 bases identical to TRBD2. Trimming took 4 bases from V and 4 from J; bases not matched to a gene: 7. The CDR3 is 16 residues long. Germline V gives CDR1 MNHEY, CDR2 SVGAGI. The CDR3 DNA reads as TGTGCCAGCAGTTCTTTAGCGGGGGGGACGGCAGATACGCAGTATTTT. Translation: CASSSLAGGTADTQYF.

This clone came up a few times. The V and J genes are TRBV5-1 and TRBJ1-5; possible D gene TRBD1, 6 bases. This CDR3 contains 14 residues. The germline V gene has CDR1 SGHRS and CDR2 YFSETQ. V gave up 4 bases and J gave up 3 bases, with 11 bases separating them. The CDR3 loop reads CASSPQGLNQPQHF. The CDR3 DNA reads TGCGCCAGCAGCCCACAGGGCCTCAATCAGCCCCAGCATTTT.

This clone was counted once. DNA of the CDR3: TGTGCCAGCAGTGTGATCGGGGGATACAATGAGCAGTTCTTC. It translates to CASSVIGGYNEQFF. This chain uses TRBV6-4 with TRBJ2-1; D is perhaps TRBD2 (6 bases). Germline CDR1 and CDR2: MRHNA and SNTAGT. V shed 4 bases and J shed 4 bases, with 11 bases lying between them. The CDR3 runs 14 residues.

The DNA of the CDR3 is TGTGCCAGCAGCCAAGTGTTTCGGGACATGAACACTGAAGCTTTCTTT. Translating it yields CASSQVFRDMNTEAFF. V gene TRBV3-1 (or the pseudogene TRBV3-2) combines with J gene TRBJ1-1; weak D call: TRBD1 (6 bases). V was clipped by 1 base and J by 0 bases, with 12 bases between them. CDR3 length: 16 residues. The germline V gene encodes CDR1 LGHDT and CDR2 YNNKEL (reference sequence).

The chain recombines TRBV4-1 with TRBJ1-4; 8 positions match TRBD1. Losses at the gene ends were 6 bases for V and 0 bases for J; bases not matched to a gene: 9. The CDR3 runs 17 residues. Per the germline V gene, CDR1 is MGHRA and CDR2 is YSYEKL. The CDR3 region has the DNA TGCGCCAGCAGGCTTACAGGGGGGGTTGCAACTAATGAAAAACTGTTTTTT. Translated: CASRLTGGVATNEKLFF.